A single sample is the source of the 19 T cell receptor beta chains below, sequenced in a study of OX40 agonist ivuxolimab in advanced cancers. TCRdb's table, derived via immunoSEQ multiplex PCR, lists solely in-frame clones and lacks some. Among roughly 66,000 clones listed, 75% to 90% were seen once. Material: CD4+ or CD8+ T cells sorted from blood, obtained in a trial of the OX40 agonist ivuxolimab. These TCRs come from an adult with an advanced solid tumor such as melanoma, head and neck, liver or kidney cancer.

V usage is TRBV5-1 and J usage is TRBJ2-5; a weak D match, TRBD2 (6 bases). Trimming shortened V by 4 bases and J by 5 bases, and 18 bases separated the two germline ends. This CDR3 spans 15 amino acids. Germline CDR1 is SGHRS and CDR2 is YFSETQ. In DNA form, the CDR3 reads TGCGCCAGCAGCACTCTTAGCGATGGGGGGGAGACCCAGTACTTC. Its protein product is CASSTLSDGGETQYF.

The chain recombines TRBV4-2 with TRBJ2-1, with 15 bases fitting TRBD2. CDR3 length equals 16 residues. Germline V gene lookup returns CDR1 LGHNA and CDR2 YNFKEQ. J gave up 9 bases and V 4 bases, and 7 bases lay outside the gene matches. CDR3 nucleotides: TGTGCCAGCAGCCGTGGACTAGCGGGAGGGCCCAGTGAGCAGTTCTTC. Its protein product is CASSRGLAGGPSEQFF.

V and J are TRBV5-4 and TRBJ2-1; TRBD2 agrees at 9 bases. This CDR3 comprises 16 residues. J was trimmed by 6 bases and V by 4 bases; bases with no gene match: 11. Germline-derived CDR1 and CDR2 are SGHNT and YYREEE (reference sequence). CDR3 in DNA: TGTGCCAGCAGCGACGTTGGACTAGCGCCGCTCAATGAGCAGTTCTTC. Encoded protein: CASSDVGLAPLNEQFF.

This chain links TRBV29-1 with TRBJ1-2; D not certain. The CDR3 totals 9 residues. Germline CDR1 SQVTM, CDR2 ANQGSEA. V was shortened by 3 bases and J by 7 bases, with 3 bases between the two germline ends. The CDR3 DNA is TGCAGCGTTGAGAGTGGCTACACCTTC. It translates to CSVESGYTF.

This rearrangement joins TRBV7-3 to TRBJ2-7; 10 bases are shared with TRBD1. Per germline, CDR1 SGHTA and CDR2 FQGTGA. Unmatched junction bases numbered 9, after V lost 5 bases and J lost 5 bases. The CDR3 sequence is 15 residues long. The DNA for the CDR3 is TGTGCCAGCAGCCACGAGGACAGGGGGATCGACGAGCAGTACTTC. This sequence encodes CASSHEDRGIDEQYF. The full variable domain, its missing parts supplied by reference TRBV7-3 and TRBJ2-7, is GAGVSQTPSNKVTEKGKYVELRCDPISGHTALYWYRQSLGQGPEFLIYFQGTGAADDSGLPNDRFFAVRPEGSVSTLKIQRTERGDSAVYLCASSHEDRGIDEQYFGPGTRLTVT.

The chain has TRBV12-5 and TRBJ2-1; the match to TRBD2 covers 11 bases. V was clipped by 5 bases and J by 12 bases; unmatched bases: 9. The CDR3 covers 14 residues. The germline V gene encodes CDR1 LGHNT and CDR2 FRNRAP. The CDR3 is CASGTGTSGEGQFF. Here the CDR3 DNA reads TGTGCTAGTGGTACGGGGACTAGCGGCGAGGGGCAGTTCTTC.

The DNA for the CDR3 is TGTGCCAGCAGGAGATCTGGGACAGTGGGTCAGCCCCAGCATTTT. Amino acid sequence: CASRRSGTVGQPQHF. The gene calls are TRBV2 and TRBJ1-5, with TRBD1 identical over 7 bases. The CDR3 runs to 15 residues. CDR1 and CDR2 (germline): SNHLY, FYNNEI. Trimming removed 6 bases from V and 6 bases from J; junction bases left unmatched: 11. Filled out from reference TRBV2 and TRBJ1-5, the complete variable domain reads EPEVTQTPSHQVTQMGQEVILRCVPISNHLYFYWYRQILGQKVEFLVSFYNNEISEKSEIFDDQFSVERPDGSNFTLKIRSTKLEDSAMYFCASRRSGTVGQPQHFGDGTRLSIL.

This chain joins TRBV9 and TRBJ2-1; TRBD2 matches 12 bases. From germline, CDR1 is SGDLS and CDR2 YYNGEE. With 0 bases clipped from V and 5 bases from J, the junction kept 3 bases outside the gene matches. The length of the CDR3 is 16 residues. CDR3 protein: CASSVALAGGDNEQFF. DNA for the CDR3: TGTGCCAGCAGCGTAGCGCTAGCGGGAGGGGACAATGAGCAGTTCTTC. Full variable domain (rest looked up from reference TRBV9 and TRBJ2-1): DSGVTQTPKHLITATGQRVTLRCSPRSGDLSVYWYQQSLDQGLQFLIQYYNGEERAKGNILERFSAQQFPDLHSELNLSSLELGDSALYFCASSVALAGGDNEQFFGPGTRLTVL.

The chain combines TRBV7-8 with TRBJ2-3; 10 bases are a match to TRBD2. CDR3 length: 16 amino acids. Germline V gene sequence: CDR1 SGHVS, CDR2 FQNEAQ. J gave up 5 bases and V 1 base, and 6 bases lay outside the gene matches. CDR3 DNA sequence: TGTGCCAGCAGCTTAGTTCTAGCGGGAGCCGGAGATACGCAGTATTTT. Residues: CASSLVLAGAGDTQYF.

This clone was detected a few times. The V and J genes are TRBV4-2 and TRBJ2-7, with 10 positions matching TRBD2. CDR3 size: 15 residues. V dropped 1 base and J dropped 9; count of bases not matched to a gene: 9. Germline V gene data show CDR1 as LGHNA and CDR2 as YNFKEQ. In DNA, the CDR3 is TGTGCCAGCAGCCAAGCGGTTGATAGCGGGAGGCTGCAGTACTTC. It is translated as CASSQAVDSGRLQYF.

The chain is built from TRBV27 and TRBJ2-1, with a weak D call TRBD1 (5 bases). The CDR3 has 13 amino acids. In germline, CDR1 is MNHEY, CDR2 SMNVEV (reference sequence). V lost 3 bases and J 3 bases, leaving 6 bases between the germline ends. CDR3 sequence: CASSFTGYNEQFF. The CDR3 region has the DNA TGTGCCAGCAGTTTTACAGGCTACAATGAGCAGTTCTTC.

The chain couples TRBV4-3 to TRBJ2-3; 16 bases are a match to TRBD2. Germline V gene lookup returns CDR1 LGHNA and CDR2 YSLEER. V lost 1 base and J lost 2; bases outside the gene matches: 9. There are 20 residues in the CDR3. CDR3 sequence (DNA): TGCGCCAGCAGCCAAGCCGTGGGACTAGCGGGAGGGCGGAACACAGATACGCAGTATTTT. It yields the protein CASSQAVGLAGGRNTDTQYF.

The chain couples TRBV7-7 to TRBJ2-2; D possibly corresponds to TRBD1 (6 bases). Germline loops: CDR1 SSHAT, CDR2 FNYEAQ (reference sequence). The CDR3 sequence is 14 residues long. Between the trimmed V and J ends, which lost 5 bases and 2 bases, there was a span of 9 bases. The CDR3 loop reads CASSKDRNTGELFF. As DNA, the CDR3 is TGTGCCAGCAGCAAGGACAGAAACACCGGGGAGCTGTTTTTT.

CDR3 sequence reads: CASSLVGGSGTDTQYF. The CDR3 nucleotides are TGTGCCAGCAGCTTAGTTGGGGGGAGCGGCACAGATACGCAGTATTTT. V gene TRBV7-2 combines with J gene TRBJ2-3; the D gene is possibly TRBD2 (6 bases). Germline CDR1 SGHTA, CDR2 FQGNSA. V lost 1 base and J lost 1, with 12 bases in between. CDR3 length: 16 residues.

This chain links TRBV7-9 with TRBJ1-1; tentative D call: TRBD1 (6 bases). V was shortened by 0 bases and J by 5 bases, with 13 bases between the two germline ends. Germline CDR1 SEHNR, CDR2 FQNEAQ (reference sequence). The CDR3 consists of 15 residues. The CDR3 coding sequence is TGTGCCAGCAGCTTAGCCGGGGGGCGATGGACTGAAGCTTTCTTT. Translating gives CASSLAGGRWTEAFF.

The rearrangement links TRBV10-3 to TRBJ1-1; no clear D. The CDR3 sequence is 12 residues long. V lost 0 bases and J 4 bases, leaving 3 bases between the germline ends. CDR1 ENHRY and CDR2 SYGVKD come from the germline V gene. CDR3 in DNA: TGTGCCATCAGTGAGTCAATCACTGAAGCTTTCTTT. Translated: CAISESITEAFF.

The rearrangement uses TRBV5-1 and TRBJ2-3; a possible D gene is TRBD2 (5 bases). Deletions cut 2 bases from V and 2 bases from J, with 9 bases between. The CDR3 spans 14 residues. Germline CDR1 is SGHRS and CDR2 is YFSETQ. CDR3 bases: TGCGCCAGCAGCTTAGGCCTAGCCACAGATACGCAGTATTTT. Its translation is CASSLGLATDTQYF. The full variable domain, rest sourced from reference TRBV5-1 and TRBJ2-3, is KAGVTQTPRYLIKTRGQQVTLSCSPISGHRSVSWYQQTPGQGLQFLFEYFSETQRNKGNFPGRFSGRQFSNSRSEMNVSTLELGDSALYLCASSLGLATDTQYFGPGTRLTVL.

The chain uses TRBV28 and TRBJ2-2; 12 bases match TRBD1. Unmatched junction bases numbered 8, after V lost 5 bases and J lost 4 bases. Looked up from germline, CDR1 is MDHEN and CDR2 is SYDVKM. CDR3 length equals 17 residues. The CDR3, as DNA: TGTGCCAGCAGTATTCCCGGGACAGGGGGCTTCACCGGGGAGCTGTTTTTT. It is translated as CASSIPGTGGFTGELFF.

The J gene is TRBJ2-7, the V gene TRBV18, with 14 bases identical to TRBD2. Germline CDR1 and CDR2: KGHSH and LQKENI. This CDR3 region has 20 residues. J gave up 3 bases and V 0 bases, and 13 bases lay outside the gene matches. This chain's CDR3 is CASSPPGGTSGSMYIYEQYF. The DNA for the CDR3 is TGTGCCAGCTCACCACCTGGGGGGACTAGCGGGAGTATGTATATCTACGAGCAGTACTTC.